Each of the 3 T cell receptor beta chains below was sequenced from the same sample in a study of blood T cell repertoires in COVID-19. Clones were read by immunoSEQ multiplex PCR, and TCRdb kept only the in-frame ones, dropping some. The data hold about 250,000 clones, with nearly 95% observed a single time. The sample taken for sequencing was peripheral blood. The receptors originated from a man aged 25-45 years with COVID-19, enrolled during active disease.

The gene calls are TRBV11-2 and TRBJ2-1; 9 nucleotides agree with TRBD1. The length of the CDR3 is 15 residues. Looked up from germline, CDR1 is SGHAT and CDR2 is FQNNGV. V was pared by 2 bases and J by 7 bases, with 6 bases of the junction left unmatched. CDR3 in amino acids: CASSLMGGTGNEQFF. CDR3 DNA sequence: TGTGCCAGCAGCTTAATGGGAGGGACAGGGAATGAGCAGTTCTTC.

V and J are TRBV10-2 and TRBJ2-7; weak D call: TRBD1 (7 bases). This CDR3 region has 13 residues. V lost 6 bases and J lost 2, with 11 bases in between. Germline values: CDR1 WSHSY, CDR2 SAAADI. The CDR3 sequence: CASRLRGAYEQYF. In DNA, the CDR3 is TGCGCCAGCAGGCTCAGGGGGGCCTACGAGCAGTACTTC.

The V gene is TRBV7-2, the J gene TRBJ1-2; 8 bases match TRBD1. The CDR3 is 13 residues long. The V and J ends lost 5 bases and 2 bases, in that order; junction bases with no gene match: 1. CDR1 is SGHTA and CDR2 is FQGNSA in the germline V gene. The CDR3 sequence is CASSRDRNYGYTF. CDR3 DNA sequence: TGTGCCAGCAGCCGGGACAGGAACTATGGCTACACCTTC.